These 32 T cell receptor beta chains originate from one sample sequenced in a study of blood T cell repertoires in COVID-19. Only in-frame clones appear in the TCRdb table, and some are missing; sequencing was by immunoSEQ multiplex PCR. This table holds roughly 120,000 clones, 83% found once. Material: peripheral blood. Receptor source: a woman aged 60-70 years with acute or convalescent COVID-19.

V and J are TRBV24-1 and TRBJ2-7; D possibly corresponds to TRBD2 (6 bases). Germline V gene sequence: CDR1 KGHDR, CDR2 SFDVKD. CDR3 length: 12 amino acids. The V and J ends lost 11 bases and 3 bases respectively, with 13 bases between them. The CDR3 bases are TGTGCCATTGCCGGGAGCTTCTACGAGCAGTACTTC. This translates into CAIAGSFYEQYF.

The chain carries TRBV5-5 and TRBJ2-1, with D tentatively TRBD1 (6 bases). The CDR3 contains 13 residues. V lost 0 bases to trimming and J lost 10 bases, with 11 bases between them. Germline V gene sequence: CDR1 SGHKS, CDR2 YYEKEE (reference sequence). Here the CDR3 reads CASSLGTAHEQFF. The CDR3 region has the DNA TGTGCCAGCAGCTTGGGGACAGCCCACGAGCAGTTCTTC.

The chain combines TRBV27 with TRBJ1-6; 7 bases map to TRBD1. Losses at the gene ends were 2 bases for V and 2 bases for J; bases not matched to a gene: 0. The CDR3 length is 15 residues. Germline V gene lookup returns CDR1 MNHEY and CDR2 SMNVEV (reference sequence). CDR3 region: CASSLRGPYNSPLHF. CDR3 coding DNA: TGTGCCAGCAGTTTAAGGGGGCCCTATAATTCACCCCTCCACTTT.

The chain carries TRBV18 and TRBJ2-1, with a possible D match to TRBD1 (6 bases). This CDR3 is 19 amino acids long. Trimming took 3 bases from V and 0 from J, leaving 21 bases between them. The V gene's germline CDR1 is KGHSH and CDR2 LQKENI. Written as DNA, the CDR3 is TGTGCCAGCTCACCCCGCGAGCTACAGGGATTGACCTCCTACAATGAGCAGTTCTTC. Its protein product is CASSPRELQGLTSYNEQFF.

As DNA, the CDR3 is TGTGCCAGCAGCCGACACTATCACAAAGAGACCCAGTACTTC. Amino acids: CASSRHYHKETQYF. The V gene is TRBV7-8, the J gene TRBJ2-5; the D is unclear. Deletions cut 5 bases from V and 3 bases from J, with 13 bases between. The CDR3 loop spans 14 amino acids. CDR1 is SGHVS, CDR2 FQNEAQ, per germline.

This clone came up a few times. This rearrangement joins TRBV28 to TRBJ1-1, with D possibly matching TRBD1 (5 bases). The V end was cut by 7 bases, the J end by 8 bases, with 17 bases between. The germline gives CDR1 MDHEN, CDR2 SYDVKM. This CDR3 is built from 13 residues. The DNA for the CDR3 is TGTGCCAGCAACCCTCTTTGGAGGGGCGAAGCTTTCTTT. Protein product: CASNPLWRGEAFF.

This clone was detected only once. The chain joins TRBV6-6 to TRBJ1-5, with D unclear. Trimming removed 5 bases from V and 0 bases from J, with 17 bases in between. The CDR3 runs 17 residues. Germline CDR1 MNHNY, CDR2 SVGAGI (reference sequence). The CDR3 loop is CASSRKGEGSSNQPQHF. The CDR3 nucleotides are TGTGCCAGCAGTCGAAAGGGCGAAGGGAGTAGCAATCAGCCCCAGCATTTT.

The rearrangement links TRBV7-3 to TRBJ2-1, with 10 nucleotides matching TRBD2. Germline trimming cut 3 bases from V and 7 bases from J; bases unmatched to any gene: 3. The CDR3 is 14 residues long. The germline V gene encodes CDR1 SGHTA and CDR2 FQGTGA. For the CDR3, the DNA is TGTGCCAGCAGCTTTACTAGCGGGGTGAATGAGCAGTTCTTC. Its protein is CASSFTSGVNEQFF. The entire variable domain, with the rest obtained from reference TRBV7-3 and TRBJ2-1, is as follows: GAGVSQTPSNKVTEKGKYVELRCDPISGHTALYWYRQSLGQGPEFLIYFQGTGAADDSGLPNDRFFAVRPEGSVSTLKIQRTERGDSAVYLCASSFTSGVNEQFFGPGTRLTVL.

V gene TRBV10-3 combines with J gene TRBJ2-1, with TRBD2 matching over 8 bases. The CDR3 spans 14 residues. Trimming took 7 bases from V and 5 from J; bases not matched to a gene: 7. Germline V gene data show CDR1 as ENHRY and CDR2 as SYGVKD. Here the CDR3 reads CAIKRAGENNEQFF. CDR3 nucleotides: TGTGCCATCAAGCGAGCGGGGGAGAACAATGAGCAGTTCTTC.

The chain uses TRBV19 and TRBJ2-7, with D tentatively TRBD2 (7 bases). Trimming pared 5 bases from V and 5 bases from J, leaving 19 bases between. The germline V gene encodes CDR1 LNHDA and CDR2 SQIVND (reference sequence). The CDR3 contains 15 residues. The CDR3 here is CASSYSFGGLDEQYF. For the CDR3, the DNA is TGTGCCAGTAGTTACTCTTTCGGGGGGCTCGACGAGCAGTACTTC.

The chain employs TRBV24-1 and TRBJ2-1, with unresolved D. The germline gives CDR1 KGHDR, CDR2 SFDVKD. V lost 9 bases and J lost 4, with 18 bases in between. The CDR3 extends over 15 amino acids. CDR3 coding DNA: TGTGCCACCGGCGGTGGAGCATTTGAATACAATGAGCAGTTCTTC. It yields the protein CATGGGAFEYNEQFF.

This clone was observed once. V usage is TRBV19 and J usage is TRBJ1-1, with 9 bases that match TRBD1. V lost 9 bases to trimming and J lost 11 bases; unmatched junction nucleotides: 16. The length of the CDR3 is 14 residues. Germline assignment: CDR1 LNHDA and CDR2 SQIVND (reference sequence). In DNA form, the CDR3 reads TGTGCCAGCCGGAATCGGGACAGGGCCGTGGAGGCTTTCTTT. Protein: CASRNRDRAVEAFF.

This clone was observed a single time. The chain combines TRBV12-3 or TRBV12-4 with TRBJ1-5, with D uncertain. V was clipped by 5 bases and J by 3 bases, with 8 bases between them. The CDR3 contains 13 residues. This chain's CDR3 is CASSLGLNQPQHF. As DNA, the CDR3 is TGTGCCAGCAGTCTCGGACTCAATCAGCCCCAGCATTTT.

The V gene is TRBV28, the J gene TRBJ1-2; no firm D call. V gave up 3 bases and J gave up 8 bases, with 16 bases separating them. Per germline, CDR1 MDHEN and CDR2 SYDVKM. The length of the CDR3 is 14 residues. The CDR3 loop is CASSFPGIRGGYTF. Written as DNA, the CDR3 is TGTGCCAGCAGTTTCCCCGGGATCAGAGGAGGCTACACCTTC.

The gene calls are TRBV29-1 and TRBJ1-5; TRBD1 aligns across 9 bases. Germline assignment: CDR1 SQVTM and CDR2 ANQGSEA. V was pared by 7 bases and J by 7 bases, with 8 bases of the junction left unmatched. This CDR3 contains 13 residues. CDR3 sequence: CSAVTGGGQPQHF. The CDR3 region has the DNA TGCAGCGCTGTGACAGGGGGTGGACAGCCCCAGCATTTT.

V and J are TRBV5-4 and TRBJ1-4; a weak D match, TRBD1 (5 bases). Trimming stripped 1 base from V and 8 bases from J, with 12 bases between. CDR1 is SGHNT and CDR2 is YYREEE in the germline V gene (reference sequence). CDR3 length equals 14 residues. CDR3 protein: CASSLMGPTEKLFF. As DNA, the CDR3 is TGTGCCAGCAGCTTGATGGGGCCGACCGAAAAACTGTTTTTT.

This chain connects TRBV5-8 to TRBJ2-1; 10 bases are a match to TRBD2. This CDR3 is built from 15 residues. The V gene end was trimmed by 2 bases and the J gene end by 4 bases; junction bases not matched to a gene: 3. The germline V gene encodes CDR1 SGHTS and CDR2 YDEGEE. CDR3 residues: CASSLGTSAYNEQFF. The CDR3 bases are TGTGCCAGCAGCTTAGGGACTAGCGCTTACAATGAGCAGTTCTTC. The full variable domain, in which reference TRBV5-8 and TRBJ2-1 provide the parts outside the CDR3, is EAGVTQSPTHLIKTRGQQATLRCSPISGHTSVYWYQQALGLGLQFLLWYDEGEERNRGNFPPRFSGRQFPNYSSELNVNALELEDSALYLCASSLGTSAYNEQFFGPGTRLTVL.

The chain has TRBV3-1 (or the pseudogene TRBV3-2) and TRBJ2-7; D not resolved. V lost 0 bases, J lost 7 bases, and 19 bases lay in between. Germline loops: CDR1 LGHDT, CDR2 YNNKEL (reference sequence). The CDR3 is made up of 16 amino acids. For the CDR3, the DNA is TGTGCCAGCAGCCAAGATTACCGAGCAACAGCCTTGGAGCAGTACTTC. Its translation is CASSQDYRATALEQYF.

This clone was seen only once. CDR3 DNA: TGTGCCTGGCACCAGGGACGGACTAGCGGGGGCTATGAGCAGTTCTTC. This encodes CAWHQGRTSGGYEQFF. J is TRBJ2-1 and V is TRBV30; TRBD2 matches at 13 bases. The germline V gene encodes CDR1 GTSNPN and CDR2 SVGIG (reference sequence). CDR3 length: 16 amino acids. Germline trimming cut 5 bases from V and 8 bases from J; bases unmatched to any gene: 12.

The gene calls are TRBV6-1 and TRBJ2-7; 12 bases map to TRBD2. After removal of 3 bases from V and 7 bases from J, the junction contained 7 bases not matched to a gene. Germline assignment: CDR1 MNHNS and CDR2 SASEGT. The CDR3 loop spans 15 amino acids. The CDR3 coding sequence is TGTGCCAGCAGTGATCTAGGACTAGCGGGACGGGAGCAGTACTTC. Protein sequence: CASSDLGLAGREQYF.

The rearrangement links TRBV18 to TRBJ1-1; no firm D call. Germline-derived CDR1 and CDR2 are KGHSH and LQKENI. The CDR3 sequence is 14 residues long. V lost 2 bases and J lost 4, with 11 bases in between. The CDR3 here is CASSPKEEGTEAFF. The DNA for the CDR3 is TGTGCCAGCTCACCAAAGGAGGAGGGCACTGAAGCTTTCTTT.

The CDR3 here is CASGPSGGSGETQYF. CDR3 DNA sequence: TGTGCCAGCGGTCCTTCGGGTGGGAGCGGAGAGACCCAGTACTTC. This chain links TRBV9 with TRBJ2-5, with a tentative D call TRBD2 (5 bases). Trimming shortened V by 7 bases and J by 4 bases, and 20 bases separated the two germline ends. CDR3 size: 15 residues. The germline gives CDR1 SGDLS, CDR2 YYNGEE.

CDR3 amino acids: CASQPASSGRLTYEQYF. CDR3 bases: TGTGCCAGTCAACCCGCCTCTAGCGGGCGCCTTACCTACGAGCAGTACTTC. The V gene is TRBV28, the J gene TRBJ2-7; 8 bases map to TRBD2. The CDR3 covers 17 residues. V dropped 9 bases and J dropped 2; count of bases not matched to a gene: 18. Germline CDR1 is MDHEN and CDR2 is SYDVKM. Complete variable domain (other parts from reference TRBV28 and TRBJ2-7): DVKVTQSSRYLVKRTGEKVFLECVQDMDHENMFWYRQDPGLGLRLIYFSYDVKMKEKGDIPEGYSVSREKKERFSLILESASTNQTSMYLCASQPASSGRLTYEQYFGPGTRLTVT.

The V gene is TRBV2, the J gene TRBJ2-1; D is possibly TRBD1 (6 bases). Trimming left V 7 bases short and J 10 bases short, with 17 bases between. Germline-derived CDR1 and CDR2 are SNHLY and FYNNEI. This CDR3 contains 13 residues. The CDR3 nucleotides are TGTGCCAGCACCGAGGGCTATACAGGGGAGCAGTTCTTC. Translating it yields CASTEGYTGEQFF. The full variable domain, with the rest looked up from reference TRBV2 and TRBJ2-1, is EPEVTQTPSHQVTQMGQEVILRCVPISNHLYFYWYRQILGQKVEFLVSFYNNEISEKSEIFDDQFSVERPDGSNFTLKIRSTKLEDSAMYFCASTEGYTGEQFFGPGTRLTVL.

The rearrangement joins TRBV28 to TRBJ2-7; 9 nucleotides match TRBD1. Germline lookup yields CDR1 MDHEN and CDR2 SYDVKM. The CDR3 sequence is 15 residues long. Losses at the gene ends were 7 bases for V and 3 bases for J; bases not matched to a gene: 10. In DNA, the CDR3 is TGTGCCAGCATCATAGGGGGACAGGGCGGCTACGAGCAGTACTTC. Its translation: CASIIGGQGGYEQYF.

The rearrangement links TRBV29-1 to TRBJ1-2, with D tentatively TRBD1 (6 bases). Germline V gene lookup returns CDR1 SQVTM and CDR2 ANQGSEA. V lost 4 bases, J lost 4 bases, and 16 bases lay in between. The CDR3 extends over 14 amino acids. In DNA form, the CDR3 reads TGCAGCGTTGCGGGGGGGGACATCCCCTATGGCTACACCTTC. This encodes CSVAGGDIPYGYTF. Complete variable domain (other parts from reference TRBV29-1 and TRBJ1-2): SAVISQKPSRDICQRGTSLTIQCQVDSQVTMMFWYRQQPGQSLTLIATANQGSEATYESGFVIDKFPISRPNLTFSTLTVSNMSPEDSSIYLCSVAGGDIPYGYTFGSGTRLTVV.

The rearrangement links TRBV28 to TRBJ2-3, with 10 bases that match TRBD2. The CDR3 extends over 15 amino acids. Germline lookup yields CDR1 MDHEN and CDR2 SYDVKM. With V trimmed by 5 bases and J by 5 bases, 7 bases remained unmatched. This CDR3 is CASSPLAGVVDTQYF. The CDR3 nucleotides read TGTGCCAGCAGTCCCCTAGCGGGGGTTGTAGATACGCAGTATTTT.

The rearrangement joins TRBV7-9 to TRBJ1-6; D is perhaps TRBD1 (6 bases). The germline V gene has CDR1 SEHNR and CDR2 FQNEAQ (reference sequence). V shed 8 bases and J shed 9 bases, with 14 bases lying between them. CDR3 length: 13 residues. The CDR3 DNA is TGTGCCAGCTCCGGACAGAGCCCTTCACCCCTCCACTTT. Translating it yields CASSGQSPSPLHF.

CDR3 residues: CASSLDSGETQYF. The DNA for the CDR3 is TGTGCCAGCAGTTTAGATAGCGGGGAGACCCAGTACTTC. This chain joins TRBV12-3 or TRBV12-4 and TRBJ2-5, with 7 bases matching TRBD2. The length of the CDR3 is 13 residues. V shed 1 base, J shed 5 bases, and the junction held 1 base outside the gene matches.

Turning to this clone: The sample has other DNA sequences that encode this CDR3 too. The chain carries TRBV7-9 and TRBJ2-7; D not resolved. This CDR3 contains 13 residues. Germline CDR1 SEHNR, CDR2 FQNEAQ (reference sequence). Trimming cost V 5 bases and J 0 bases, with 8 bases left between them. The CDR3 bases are TGTGCCAGCAGCCCACCGGGCTCCTACGAGCAGTACTTC. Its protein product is CASSPPGSYEQYF. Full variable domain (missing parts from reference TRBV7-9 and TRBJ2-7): DTGVSQNPRHKITKRGQNVTFRCDPISEHNRLYWYRQTLGQGPEFLTYFQNEAQLEKSRLLSDRFSAERPKGSFSTLEIQRTEQGDSAMYLCASSPPGSYEQYFGPGTRLTVT.

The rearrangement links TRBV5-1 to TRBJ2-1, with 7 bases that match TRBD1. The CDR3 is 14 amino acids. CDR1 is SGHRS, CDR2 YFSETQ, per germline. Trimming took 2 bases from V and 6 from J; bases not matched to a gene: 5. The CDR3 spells CASSFQTGPNEQFF. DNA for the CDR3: TGCGCCAGCAGCTTCCAGACAGGGCCCAATGAGCAGTTCTTC. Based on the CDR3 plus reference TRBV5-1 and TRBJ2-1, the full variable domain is KAGVTQTPRYLIKTRGQQVTLSCSPISGHRSVSWYQQTPGQGLQFLFEYFSETQRNKGNFPGRFSGRQFSNSRSEMNVSTLELGDSALYLCASSFQTGPNEQFFGPGTRLTVL.

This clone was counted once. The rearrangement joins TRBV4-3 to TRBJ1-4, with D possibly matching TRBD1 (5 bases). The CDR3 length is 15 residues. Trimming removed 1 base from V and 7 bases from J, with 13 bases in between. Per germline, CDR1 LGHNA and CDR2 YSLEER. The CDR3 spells CASSQGWGESEKLFF. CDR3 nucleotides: TGCGCCAGCAGCCAAGGGTGGGGGGAAAGTGAAAAACTGTTTTTT.